This T cell receptor beta chain was observed in a study of T cell responses to AZD1222 COVID-19 vaccine. The wider study: Timing groups of about 4 and about 12 weeks for second doses were pooled. Whole-study findings and limits: A mostly white British donor set with more females was recruited, and clonal diversity was possibly underestimated.

Turning to this clone: Its antigen is not identified.

Here immunoSEQ multiplex PCR was the method, and the copy in TCRdb shows in-frame clones only, minus some. The sample lists 100,000 or so clones, over 85% occurring once. The germline CDR1 and CDR2 sequences are SGHNT and YYREEE (reference sequence). The ends were cut back, 4 bases at V and 1 base at J, with 15 bases in the middle. The CDR3 is made up of 16 amino acids. This sample comprised peripheral blood, obtained on day 0 of AZD1222 vaccination. The TCR originated in an adult in good health. The rearrangement joins TRBV5-4 to TRBJ2-1, with D perhaps TRBD1 or TRBD2 (6 bases each). The CDR3 region has the DNA TGTGCCAGCAGCCGCCCGACAGGAGGGTCCTACAATGAGCAGTTCTTC. Protein: CASSRPTGGSYNEQFF.